The rows below give T cell receptor beta chains drawn from one sample of a study of T cell responses to AZD1222 COVID-19 vaccine. Libraries were prepared by immunoSEQ multiplex PCR; TCRdb keeps only in-frame clonotypes and omits some of them. The table includes nearly 90,000 clones, over 75% detected once. Source: peripheral blood, taken 28 days after the second AZD1222 dose. Source of these receptors: an adult who received the AZD1222 COVID-19 vaccine. Each CDR3 is given with its conserved first and last residue. Fields, in order: CDR3 protein, CDR3 DNA, clone size, D gene, V gene, J gene. A D gene is named only where the DNA matches it firmly. Rows give clone size only sometimes, using once, few, many, or a class for an expanded clone.

CDR3aa: CASSRGTAPANYGYTF; CDR3nt: TGTGCCAGCAGCCGCGGGACAGCGCCTGCTAACTATGGCTACACCTTC; abundance: NA; d_gene: TRBD1; v_gene: TRBV7-9; j_gene: TRBJ1-2
CDR3aa: CRPTVNYGYTF; CDR3nt: TGCAGACCGACAGTTAACTATGGCTACACCTTC; abundance: NA; d_gene: NA; v_gene: TRBV20-1; j_gene: TRBJ1-2
CDR3aa: CASSLTDNQPQHF; CDR3nt: TGTGCCAGCAGCTTGACGGACAATCAGCCCCAGCATTTT; abundance: NA; d_gene: NA; v_gene: TRBV7-6; j_gene: TRBJ1-5
CDR3aa: CASSPTGSGELFF; CDR3nt: TGTGCTAGCAGCCCGACAGGGTCCGGGGAGCTGTTTTTT; abundance: once; d_gene: TRBD1; v_gene: TRBV7-7; j_gene: TRBJ2-2
CDR3aa: CASRTAYNSPLHF; CDR3nt: TGTGCCAGCAGGACAGCCTATAATTCACCCCTCCACTTT; abundance: NA; d_gene: NA; v_gene: TRBV7-2; j_gene: TRBJ1-6
CDR3aa: CASSFGDNQPQHF; CDR3nt: TGTGCCAGCAGCTTCGGTGACAATCAGCCCCAGCATTTT; abundance: few; d_gene: NA; v_gene: TRBV3-1/TRBV3-2; j_gene: TRBJ1-5
CDR3aa: CASTLMMWQGNGYTF; CDR3nt: TGTGCCAGCACCCTTATGATGTGGCAGGGGAATGGCTACACCTTC; abundance: NA; d_gene: NA; v_gene: TRBV2; j_gene: TRBJ1-2
CDR3aa: CASSLEGTGGFRYGYTF; CDR3nt: TGTGCCAGCAGCTTAGAAGGGACAGGGGGCTTTCGTTATGGCTACACCTTC; abundance: NA; d_gene: TRBD1; v_gene: TRBV7-9; j_gene: TRBJ1-2
CDR3aa: CASSLARQGLNEKLFF; CDR3nt: TGTGCCAGCAGCTTAGCCCGACAGGGGCTTAATGAAAAACTGTTTTTT; abundance: NA; d_gene: TRBD1; v_gene: TRBV7-9; j_gene: TRBJ1-4
CDR3aa: CASLGTGGYNYGYTF; CDR3nt: TGTGCCAGCCTAGGGACCGGAGGATATAACTATGGCTACACCTTC; abundance: NA; d_gene: NA; v_gene: TRBV2; j_gene: TRBJ1-2
CDR3aa: CASSSTTLNEAFF; CDR3nt: TGCGCCAGCAGCTCAACGACACTTAACGAAGCTTTCTTT; abundance: few; d_gene: NA; v_gene: TRBV5-1; j_gene: TRBJ1-1
CDR3aa: CASRVDRGNQPQHF; CDR3nt: TGTGCCAGCAGGGTGGACAGGGGCAATCAGCCCCAGCATTTT; abundance: NA; d_gene: TRBD1; v_gene: TRBV6-5; j_gene: TRBJ1-5
CDR3aa: CASSPGLAETQETQYF; CDR3nt: TGTGCCAGCAGCCCGGGACTAGCGGAGACTCAAGAGACCCAGTACTTC; abundance: NA; d_gene: TRBD2; v_gene: TRBV7-9; j_gene: TRBJ2-5
CDR3aa: CASSLDSHSNQPQHF; CDR3nt: TGTGCCAGCAGTTTGGACAGCCATAGCAATCAGCCCCAGCATTTT; abundance: NA; d_gene: NA; v_gene: TRBV6-5; j_gene: TRBJ1-5
CDR3aa: CASSVGSGNTIYF; CDR3nt: TGTGCCAGCAGCGTAGGATCTGGAAACACCATATATTTT; abundance: NA; d_gene: NA; v_gene: TRBV7-9; j_gene: TRBJ1-3
CDR3aa: CAWSAGTGGFF; CDR3nt: TGTGCCTGGAGTGCCGGGACAGGGGGTTTCTTT; abundance: NA; d_gene: TRBD1; v_gene: TRBV30; j_gene: TRBJ1-1
CDR3aa: CASSAPARGETQYF; CDR3nt: TGCGCCAGCAGCGCTCCAGCCAGGGGAGAGACCCAGTACTTC; abundance: NA; d_gene: NA; v_gene: TRBV4-1; j_gene: TRBJ2-5
CDR3aa: CASSSSRAGGHFGYTF; CDR3nt: TGTGCCAGCAGCTCCAGCAGGGCAGGGGGCCACTTCGGCTACACCTTC; abundance: NA; d_gene: TRBD1; v_gene: TRBV7-9; j_gene: TRBJ1-2
CDR3aa: CASNRRGDIRETQYF; CDR3nt: TGTGCCAGCAACCGGAGGGGGGACATCCGGGAGACCCAGTACTTC; abundance: NA; d_gene: NA; v_gene: TRBV7-2; j_gene: TRBJ2-5
CDR3aa: CASSQHGIGSGFEGSGNTIYF; CDR3nt: TGTGCCAGCAGCCAACATGGGATAGGTTCGGGGTTCGAGGGGTCTGGAAACACCATATATTTT; abundance: NA; d_gene: NA; v_gene: TRBV3-1/TRBV3-2; j_gene: TRBJ1-3
CDR3aa: CASANRMNTEAFF; CDR3nt: TGTGCCAGCGCGAATCGGATGAACACTGAAGCTTTCTTT; abundance: NA; d_gene: NA; v_gene: TRBV13; j_gene: TRBJ1-1
CDR3aa: CASSHSPGQGLIYEQYF; CDR3nt: TGTGCCAGCAGCCACTCACCGGGACAGGGACTCATCTACGAGCAGTACTTC; abundance: NA; d_gene: TRBD1; v_gene: TRBV7-9; j_gene: TRBJ2-7
CDR3aa: CASSDTGGAGANVLTF; CDR3nt: TGTGCCAGCAGTGACACTGGGGGCGCCGGGGCCAACGTCCTGACTTTC; abundance: NA; d_gene: NA; v_gene: TRBV6-4; j_gene: TRBJ2-6
CDR3aa: CATSASGLNQPQHF; CDR3nt: TGTGCCACCAGTGCTTCCGGCCTTAATCAGCCCCAGCATTTT; abundance: NA; d_gene: NA; v_gene: TRBV24-1; j_gene: TRBJ1-5
CDR3aa: CASRSDQRGGYTF; CDR3nt: TGTGCCAGCAGATCCGACCAGAGAGGTGGCTACACCTTC; abundance: NA; d_gene: NA; v_gene: TRBV6-5; j_gene: TRBJ1-2
CDR3aa: CASSLARVTEAFF; CDR3nt: TGCGCCAGCAGCTTGGCTAGGGTCACTGAAGCTTTCTTT; abundance: NA; d_gene: NA; v_gene: TRBV5-1; j_gene: TRBJ1-1
CDR3aa: CASRGGGTFRYTF; CDR3nt: TGTGCCAGCCGGGGAGGGGGGACGTTTCGCTACACCTTC; abundance: NA; d_gene: NA; v_gene: TRBV25-1; j_gene: TRBJ1-2
CDR3aa: CASSLELAGVSYEQYF; CDR3nt: TGTGCCAGCAGCTTGGAACTAGCGGGGGTGTCCTACGAGCAGTACTTC; abundance: few; d_gene: TRBD2; v_gene: TRBV5-4; j_gene: TRBJ2-7
CDR3aa: CASSVQGGTNEKLFF; CDR3nt: TGTGCCAGCAGCGTACAGGGGGGAACTAATGAAAAACTGTTTTTT; abundance: NA; d_gene: TRBD1; v_gene: TRBV7-9; j_gene: TRBJ1-4
CDR3aa: CAIRGDGSTGHSYTF; CDR3nt: TGTGCCATCAGGGGGGACGGGTCTACAGGTCATAGCTACACCTTC; abundance: NA; d_gene: NA; v_gene: TRBV10-3; j_gene: TRBJ1-2
CDR3aa: CASSFRDGGEKLFF; CDR3nt: TGTGCCAGCAGCTTTAGGGACGGTGGGGAAAAACTGTTTTTT; abundance: NA; d_gene: NA; v_gene: TRBV5-4; j_gene: TRBJ1-4
CDR3aa: CASSPGMGRYGYTF; CDR3nt: TGTGCCAGCAGTCCAGGGATGGGGCGCTATGGCTACACCTTC; abundance: NA; d_gene: NA; v_gene: TRBV3-1/TRBV3-2; j_gene: TRBJ1-2
CDR3aa: CASSSEEKAPEKLFF; CDR3nt: TGTGCCAGCAGCTCCGAGGAGAAAGCACCTGAAAAACTGTTTTTT; abundance: NA; d_gene: NA; v_gene: TRBV7-6; j_gene: TRBJ1-4
CDR3aa: CASSWTDGNTIYF; CDR3nt: TGTGCCAGCAGCTGGACCGATGGAAACACCATATATTTT; abundance: NA; d_gene: NA; v_gene: TRBV7-2; j_gene: TRBJ1-3
CDR3aa: CASSFEMVEVTEAFF; CDR3nt: TGTGCCAGCAGTTTTGAGATGGTAGAGGTTACTGAAGCTTTCTTT; abundance: NA; d_gene: NA; v_gene: TRBV28; j_gene: TRBJ1-1
CDR3aa: CASSLRGADRAGYGYTF; CDR3nt: TGTGCCAGCAGCTTAAGAGGCGCGGACAGGGCTGGCTATGGCTACACCTTC; abundance: once; d_gene: TRBD1; v_gene: TRBV7-9; j_gene: TRBJ1-2
CDR3aa: CASSSTGGAYGYTF; CDR3nt: TGTGCCAGCTCAAGTACAGGGGGCGCCTATGGCTACACCTTC; abundance: NA; d_gene: TRBD1; v_gene: TRBV18; j_gene: TRBJ1-2